This T cell receptor (beta chain) was observed in a study of blood T cell repertoires in COVID-19. Across the study: T cells, B-cell-depleted T cells, or PBMCs supplied cDNA or gDNA.

TCRdb keeps only in-frame clones here, not all; method: immunoSEQ multiplex PCR. The data show about 270,000 clones, with less than 85% seen just once and less than 4% held by the top ten. Trimming left V 4 bases short and J 1 base short, with 19 bases between. Germline lookup yields CDR1 SGDLS and CDR2 YYNGEE. This CDR3 has 17 amino acids. This clonotype originated in a woman aged 18-29 years with acute or convalescent COVID-19. The chain has TRBV9 and TRBJ2-3; D uncertain. The sample consisted of peripheral blood. CDR3 sequence: CASSPIVPGWGTDTQYF. CDR3 in DNA: TGTGCCAGCAGCCCCATTGTTCCCGGGTGGGGCACAGATACGCAGTATTTT.